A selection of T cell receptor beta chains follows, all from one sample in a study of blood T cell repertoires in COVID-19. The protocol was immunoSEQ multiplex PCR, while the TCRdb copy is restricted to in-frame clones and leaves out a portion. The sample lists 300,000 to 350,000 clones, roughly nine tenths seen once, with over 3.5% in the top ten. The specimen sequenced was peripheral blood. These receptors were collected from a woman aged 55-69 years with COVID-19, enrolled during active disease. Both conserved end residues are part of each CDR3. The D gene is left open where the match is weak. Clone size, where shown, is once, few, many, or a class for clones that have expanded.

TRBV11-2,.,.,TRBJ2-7,CASSSPNLAGQIYEQYF,TGTGCCAGCAGCTCCCCTAACCTGGCGGGCCAGATTTACGAGCAGTACTTC
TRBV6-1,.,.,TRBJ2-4,CASSEARGTKNIQYF,TGTGCCAGCAGTGAAGCGCGAGGAACCAAAAACATTCAGTACTTC
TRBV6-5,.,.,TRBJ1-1,CASSRQMNTEAFF,TGTGCCAGCAGCAGACAAATGAACACTGAAGCTTTCTTT
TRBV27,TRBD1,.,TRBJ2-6,CASSIFQDRAGANVLTF,TGTGCCAGCAGTATTTTTCAGGACAGGGCCGGGGCCAACGTCCTGACTTTC
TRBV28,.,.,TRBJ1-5,CASSLQIQGGHQPQHF,TGTGCCAGCAGTTTACAAATCCAGGGAGGACATCAGCCCCAGCATTTT
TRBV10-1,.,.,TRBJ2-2,CASSEPGGGRVTGELFF,TGCGCCAGCAGTGAGCCTGGGGGGGGCCGGGTCACCGGGGAGCTGTTTTTT
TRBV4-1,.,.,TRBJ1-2,CASTRQGMTVLAGYTF,TGCGCCAGCACCCGCCAGGGGATGACGGTTTTGGCTGGCTACACCTTC
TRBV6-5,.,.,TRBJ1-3,CASTSGPYSGNTIYF,TGTGCCAGCACCAGCGGACCCTACTCTGGAAACACCATATATTTT
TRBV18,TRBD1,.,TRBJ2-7,CASSQETGNYEQYF,TGTGCCAGCTCGCAAGAGACAGGGAACTACGAGCAGTACTTC
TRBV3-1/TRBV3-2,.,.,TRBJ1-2,CASSQYREANYGYTF,TGTGCCAGCAGCCAATACAGGGAAGCTAACTATGGCTACACCTTC
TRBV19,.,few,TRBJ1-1,CASSSLKGGTEAFF,TGTGCCAGTAGTTCCCTAAAGGGGGGGACTGAAGCTTTCTTT
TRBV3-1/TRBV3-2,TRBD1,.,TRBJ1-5,CASSQGDRGFNQPQHF,TGTGCCAGCAGCCAAGGGGACAGGGGCTTCAATCAGCCCCAGCATTTT
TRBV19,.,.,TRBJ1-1,CASSILQGGGTEAFF,TGTGCCAGTAGTATCCTACAAGGGGGTGGAACTGAAGCTTTCTTT
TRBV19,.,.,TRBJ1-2,CATLAAGTQRNGYTF,TGTGCCACTCTTGCTGCGGGGACGCAGCGGAATGGCTACACCTTC
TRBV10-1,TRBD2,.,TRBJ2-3,CASSDPGTGGADTQYF,TGCGCCAGCAGTGACCCCGGGACGGGGGGAGCAGATACGCAGTATTTT
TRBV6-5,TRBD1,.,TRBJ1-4,CASNQGARLELFF,TGTGCCAGCAACCAGGGGGCGCGTCTAGAACTGTTTTTT
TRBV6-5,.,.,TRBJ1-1,CASSSPQRMNTEAFF,TGTGCCAGCAGTTCGCCACAGAGAATGAACACTGAAGCTTTCTTT
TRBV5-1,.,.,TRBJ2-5,CASSLEGSETQYF,TGCGCCAGCAGCTTGGAGGGGTCAGAGACCCAGTACTTC
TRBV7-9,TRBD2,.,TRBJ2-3,CASSLGERGVSDTQYF,TGTGCCAGCAGCTTAGGGGAGCGGGGTGTGTCCGATACGCAGTATTTT
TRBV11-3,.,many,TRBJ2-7,CASSFSGSGEQYF,TGTGCCAGCAGCTTCTCAGGTTCCGGCGAGCAGTACTTC